The clone carrying this T cell receptor (beta chain) was seen many times. The sample comes from a study of CD4 and CD8 cells across lung adenocarcinoma regions. Donors had localized lung adenocarcinoma, a non-small cell lung cancer. Each CDR3 protein gets one entry after TCRdb re-called the PCR reads with MiXCR. The sample shows 20,000 to 30,000 distinct CDR3 sequences, 40% to 65% of them seen only once. CDR1 and CDR2 from the germline V gene are SGHNT and YENEEA. This CDR3 spans 15 amino acids. The sequence was obtained from a male donor with lung adenocarcinoma. The CD4 and CD8 labels of this study may be unreliable. The gene calls are TRBV11-3 and TRBJ2-1; D might be TRBD1 (7 bases). TRBJ2-5 explains the end of the DNA better; the J call may be wrong. The sample consisted of CD4+ T cells from the center of a lung tumor. The chain's CDR3 is CASTPGGRNSGTQYF. CDR3 DNA sequence: TGTGCCAGCACCCCAGGGGGGAGGAATTCGGGGACCCAGTACTTC.